The next 2 T cell receptor beta chains were all read from a single sample in a study of blood T cells in healthy people across ages. The use of a sample-barcoded 5' primer and a J-beta primer mix characterized a second PCR of about 7 to 12 cycles. In TCRdb, the 5' RACE reads were re-called with MiXCR into one record per CDR3 protein. Here the sample spans hundreds of thousands of distinct CDR3 sequences, 25% to 35% being singletons. Specimen: blood. The receptors come from a woman of 80 years or more in good health.

The chain recombines TRBV12-3 or TRBV12-4 with TRBJ1-4; TRBD1 might be the D (5 bases). With 5 bases removed from V and 8 bases from J, the gap between germline ends came to 9 bases. The CDR3 has 12 residues. The CDR3 reads CASSTGREKLFF. DNA of the CDR3: TGTGCCAGCAGTACAGGTCGCGAAAAACTGTTTTTT.

The chain joins TRBV10-3 to TRBJ1-2, with 7 positions matching TRBD1. Germline V CDR1 and CDR2: ENHRY, SYGVKD. V gave up 5 bases and J gave up 2 bases; unmatched junction bases: 2. The CDR3 consists of 13 residues. The DNA of the CDR3 is TGTGCCATCAGTTTGGGACAGAACTATGGCTACACCTTC. Encoded protein: CAISLGQNYGYTF.